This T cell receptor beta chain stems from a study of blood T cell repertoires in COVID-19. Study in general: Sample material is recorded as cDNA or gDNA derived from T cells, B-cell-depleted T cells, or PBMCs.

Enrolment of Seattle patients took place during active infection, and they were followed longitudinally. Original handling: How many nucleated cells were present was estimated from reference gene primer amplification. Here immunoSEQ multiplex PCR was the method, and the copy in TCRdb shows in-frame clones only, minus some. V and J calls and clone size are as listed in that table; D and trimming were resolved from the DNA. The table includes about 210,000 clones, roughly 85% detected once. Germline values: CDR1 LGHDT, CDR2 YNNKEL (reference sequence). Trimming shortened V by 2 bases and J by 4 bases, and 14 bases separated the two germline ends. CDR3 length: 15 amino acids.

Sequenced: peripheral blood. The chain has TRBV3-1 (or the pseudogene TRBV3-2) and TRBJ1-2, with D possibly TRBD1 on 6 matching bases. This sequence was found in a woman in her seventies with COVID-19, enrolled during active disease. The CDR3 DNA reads TGTGCCAGCAGCCAAAGGGGGGGGAGGCCCTATGGCTACACCTTC. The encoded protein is CASSQRGGRPYGYTF.